These 12 T cell receptor beta chains were all obtained from the same sample, sequenced in a study of cytomegalovirus exposure and HLA in healthy donors (dated by TCRdb to the late 2010s). Receptors were amplified or captured by the immunoSEQ multiplex PCR assay. For the multiplex PCR, a mixture combining 60 forward primers for TCR Vbeta segments and 13 reverse primers for TCR Jbeta segments was used. As stored in TCRdb, this immuneACCESS dataset retains in-frame rearrangements with V and J assigned. A fraction of the clones does not appear; measured against another copy, unresolved V genes explain less than half of the discrepancy, and the remainder lacks a known reason. The sample contains about 120,000 clones, 65% of them found a single time. Less than 9.5% of the sample comes from the top ten. Sequenced: PBMCs. These receptors all stem from a woman in her thirties or forties in good health and CMV-seropositive.

Comments on this clone: This specimen includes other DNA sequences encoding the same CDR3. The chain uses TRBV5-1 and TRBJ2-1; 11 positions agree with TRBD2. Germline lookup yields CDR1 SGHRS and CDR2 YFSETQ. CDR3 length: 16 residues. The J segment lost 1 base and the V segment lost 0 bases, leaving 0 bases of the junction unmatched. The CDR3 region is CASSLGLAGSYNEQFF. For the CDR3, the DNA is TGCGCCAGCAGCTTGGGACTAGCGGGATCCTACAATGAGCAGTTCTTC.

The genes are TRBV5-6 and TRBJ2-5; 12 positions agree with TRBD2. CDR1 is SGHDT and CDR2 is YYEEEE in the germline V gene. CDR3 length equals 16 residues. V lost 1 base and J lost 5; bases outside the gene matches: 6. DNA of the CDR3: TGTGCCAGCAGCTTGCAGCTAGCGGGAGGGGTTGAGACCCAGTACTTC. This sequence encodes CASSLQLAGGVETQYF.

The gene calls are TRBV4-3 and TRBJ2-3; TRBD2 agrees at 10 bases. The CDR3 runs to 18 residues. Trimming removed 0 bases from V and 3 bases from J; junction bases left unmatched: 9. The germline CDR1 and CDR2 sequences are LGHNA and YSLEER. The CDR3, as DNA: TGCGCCAGCAGCCAAGAGGGAGCGGGAGGGTTTGTTACAGATACGCAGTATTTT. It codes for CASSQEGAGGFVTDTQYF.

The genes are TRBV29-1 and TRBJ2-1; 10 bases match TRBD2. V shed 6 bases and J 5 bases; nucleotides not matched to a gene: 7. Germline V gene sequence: CDR1 SQVTM, CDR2 ANQGSEA. The CDR3 extends over 14 amino acids. The DNA of the CDR3 is TGCAGCGTGTCCACTAGCGGGGTTAACAATGAGCAGTTCTTC. Translation gives CSVSTSGVNNEQFF.

This chain uses TRBV19 with TRBJ2-4; D perhaps matches TRBD2 (5 bases). Per germline, CDR1 LNHDA and CDR2 SQIVND (reference sequence). Between the trimmed V and J ends, which lost 6 bases and 0 bases, there was a span of 18 bases. This CDR3 comprises 17 residues. CDR3 DNA sequence: TGTGCCAGTAGATCCGGAGGCAGAGAACTAGCCAAAAACATTCAGTACTTC. It codes for CASRSGGRELAKNIQYF.

The chain joins TRBV28 to TRBJ1-2; D unresolved. In germline, CDR1 is MDHEN, CDR2 SYDVKM. The germline V and J ends were trimmed by 3 bases and 1 base, with 6 bases remaining between them. The CDR3 is 13 amino acids. CDR3 in amino acids: CASSLTGNYGYTF. CDR3 coding DNA: TGTGCCAGCAGTTTGACTGGTAACTATGGCTACACCTTC.

The chain employs TRBV12-5 and TRBJ1-1, with TRBD1 matching 9 bases. The CDR3 extends over 13 amino acids. Germline loops: CDR1 LGHNT, CDR2 FRNRAP. V trimming: 3 bases; J trimming: 10 bases; junction bases outside the gene matches: 6. In nucleotides, the CDR3 is TGTGCTAGTGGTTTTCTACAGGGGGCTCCAGCTTTCTTT. It codes for CASGFLQGAPAFF.

The V and J genes are TRBV7-3 and TRBJ2-1; no definite D call. Germline lookup yields CDR1 SGHTA and CDR2 FQGTGA. The CDR3 has 15 amino acids. The V gene lost 5 bases and the J gene lost 2 bases, with 13 bases spanning the gap. The CDR3: CASSQTFGAYNEQFF. The CDR3 bases are TGTGCCAGCAGCCAAACTTTTGGTGCCTACAATGAGCAGTTCTTC. Full variable domain (missing parts from reference TRBV7-3 and TRBJ2-1): GAGVSQTPSNKVTEKGKYVELRCDPISGHTALYWYRQSLGQGPEFLIYFQGTGAADDSGLPNDRFFAVRPEGSVSTLKIQRTERGDSAVYLCASSQTFGAYNEQFFGPGTRLTVL.

For the CDR3, the DNA is TGCAGCGTGAAAACACAAGATCATAGCAATCAGCCCCAGCATTTT. Amino acid sequence: CSVKTQDHSNQPQHF. The V call is TRBV29-1, the J call TRBJ1-5; no reliable D call. Per germline, CDR1 SQVTM and CDR2 ANQGSEA. The ends were cut back, 6 bases at V and 0 bases at J, with 15 bases in the middle. The CDR3 runs 15 residues.

This rearrangement joins TRBV5-1 to TRBJ2-3, with D possibly TRBD1 on 5 matching bases. Trimming took 4 bases from V and 4 from J, leaving 13 bases between them. Germline values: CDR1 SGHRS, CDR2 YFSETQ. The CDR3 spans 14 residues. CDR3 nucleotides: TGCGCCAGCAGCATCGGACATGGAGCAGATACGCAGTATTTT. Residues: CASSIGHGADTQYF.

This clone was detected a few times. The V call is TRBV11-3, the J call TRBJ2-1; TRBD1 matches at 10 bases. The V segment lost 2 bases and the J segment 10 bases; nucleotides outside the gene matches: 11. The CDR3 extends over 16 amino acids. CDR1 is SGHNT, CDR2 YENEEA, per germline. The CDR3 nucleotides are TGTGCCAGCAGCTTACGACAGGGGGCCCCGTCGGACGAGCAGTTCTTC. Translated, it gives CASSLRQGAPSDEQFF.

The table lists this clone with a few counts. J is TRBJ1-2 and V is TRBV4-3; TRBD1 agrees at 7 bases. The V gene's germline CDR1 is LGHNA and CDR2 YSLEER. CDR3 length equals 15 residues. The J segment lost 1 base and the V segment lost 1 base, leaving 3 bases of the junction unmatched. The CDR3 coding sequence is TGCGCCAGCAGCCAAGTTAGGGGGCTTAACTATGGCTACACCTTC. It is translated as CASSQVRGLNYGYTF.